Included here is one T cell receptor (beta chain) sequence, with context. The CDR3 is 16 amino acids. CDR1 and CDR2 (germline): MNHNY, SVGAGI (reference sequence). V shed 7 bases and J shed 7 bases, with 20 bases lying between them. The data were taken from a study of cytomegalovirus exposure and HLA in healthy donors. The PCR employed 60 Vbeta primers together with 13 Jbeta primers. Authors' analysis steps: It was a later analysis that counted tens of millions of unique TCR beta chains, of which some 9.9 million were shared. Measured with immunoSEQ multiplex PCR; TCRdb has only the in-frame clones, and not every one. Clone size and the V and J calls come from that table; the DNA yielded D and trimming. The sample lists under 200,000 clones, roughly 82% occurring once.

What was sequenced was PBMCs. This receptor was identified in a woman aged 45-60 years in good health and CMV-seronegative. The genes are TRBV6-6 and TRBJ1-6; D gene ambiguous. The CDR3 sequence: CASTRTAGPINSPLHF. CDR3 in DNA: TGTGCCAGCACCCGCACAGCGGGCCCGATCAATTCACCCCTCCACTTT.